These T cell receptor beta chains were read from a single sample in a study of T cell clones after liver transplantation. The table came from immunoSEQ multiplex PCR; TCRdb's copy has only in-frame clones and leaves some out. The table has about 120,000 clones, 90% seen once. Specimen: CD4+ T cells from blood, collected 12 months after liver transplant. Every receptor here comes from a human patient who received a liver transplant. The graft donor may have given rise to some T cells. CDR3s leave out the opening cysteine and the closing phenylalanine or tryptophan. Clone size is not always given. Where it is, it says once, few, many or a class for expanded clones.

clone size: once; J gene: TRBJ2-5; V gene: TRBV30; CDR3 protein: AWSVPGPETQY
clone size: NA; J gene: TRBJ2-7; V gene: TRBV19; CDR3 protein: ASSIAVGRSYEQY
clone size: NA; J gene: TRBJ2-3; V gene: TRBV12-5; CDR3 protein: ASLVEDTQY
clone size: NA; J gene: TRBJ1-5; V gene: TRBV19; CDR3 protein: ASSILGQPQH
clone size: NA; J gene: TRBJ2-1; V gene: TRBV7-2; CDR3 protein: ASSLAGDISYNEQF
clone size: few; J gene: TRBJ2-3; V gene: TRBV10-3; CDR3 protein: AISGDSSGASTDTQY
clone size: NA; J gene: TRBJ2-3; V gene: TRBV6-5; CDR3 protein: ASSYQAGVSDTQY
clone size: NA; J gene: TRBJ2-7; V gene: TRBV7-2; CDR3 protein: ASSGKPYEQY
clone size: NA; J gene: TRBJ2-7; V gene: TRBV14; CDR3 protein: ASSQRPLWEQY
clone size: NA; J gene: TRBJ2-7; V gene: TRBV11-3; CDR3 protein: ASSFFVVAGGSFSYEQY
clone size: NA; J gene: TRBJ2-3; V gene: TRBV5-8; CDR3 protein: ASSFGQGSTDTQY
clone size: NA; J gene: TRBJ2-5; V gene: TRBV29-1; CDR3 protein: SVERVEGETQY
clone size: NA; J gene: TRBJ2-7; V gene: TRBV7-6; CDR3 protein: ASSLASGRGTYEQY
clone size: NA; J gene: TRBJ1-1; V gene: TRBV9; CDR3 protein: ASSKTVNTEAF
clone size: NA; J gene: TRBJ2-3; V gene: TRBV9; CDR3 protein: ASSVGASGRTDTQY
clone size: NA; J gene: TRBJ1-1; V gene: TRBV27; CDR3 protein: ASLPQQGYTEAF
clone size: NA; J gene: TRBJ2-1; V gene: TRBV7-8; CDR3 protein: ASSLELAGAYNEQF
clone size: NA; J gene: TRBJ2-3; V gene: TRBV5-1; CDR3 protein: ASSLAGTDTQY
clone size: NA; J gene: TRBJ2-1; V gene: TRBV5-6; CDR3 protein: ASSLADGTNYNEQF
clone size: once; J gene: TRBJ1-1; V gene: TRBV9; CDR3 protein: ASSVDPTGDAF
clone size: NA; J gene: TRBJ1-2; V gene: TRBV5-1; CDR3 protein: ASQSGTGALENYGYT
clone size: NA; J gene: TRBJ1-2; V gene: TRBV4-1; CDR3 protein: ASSQVGRGSNYGYT
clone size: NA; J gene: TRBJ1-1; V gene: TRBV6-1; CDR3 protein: ASSPRGEGNTEAF
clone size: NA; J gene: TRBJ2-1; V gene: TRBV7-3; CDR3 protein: ASSLFASRVNEQF
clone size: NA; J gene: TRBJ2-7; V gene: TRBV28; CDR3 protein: ASSSTGTANYEQY
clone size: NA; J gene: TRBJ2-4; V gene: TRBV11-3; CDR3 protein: ASTLGGKNIQY
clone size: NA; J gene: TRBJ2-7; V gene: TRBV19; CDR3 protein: ASVRGGRTSNYEQY
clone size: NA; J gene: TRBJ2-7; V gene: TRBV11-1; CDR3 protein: ASSSKSYEQY
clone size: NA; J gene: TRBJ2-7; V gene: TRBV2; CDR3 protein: ASRGQGTYEQY
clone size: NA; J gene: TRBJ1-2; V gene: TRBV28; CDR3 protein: ASSSGGSYGYT
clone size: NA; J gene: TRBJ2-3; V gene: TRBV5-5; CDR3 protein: ASSLAGRGTQY